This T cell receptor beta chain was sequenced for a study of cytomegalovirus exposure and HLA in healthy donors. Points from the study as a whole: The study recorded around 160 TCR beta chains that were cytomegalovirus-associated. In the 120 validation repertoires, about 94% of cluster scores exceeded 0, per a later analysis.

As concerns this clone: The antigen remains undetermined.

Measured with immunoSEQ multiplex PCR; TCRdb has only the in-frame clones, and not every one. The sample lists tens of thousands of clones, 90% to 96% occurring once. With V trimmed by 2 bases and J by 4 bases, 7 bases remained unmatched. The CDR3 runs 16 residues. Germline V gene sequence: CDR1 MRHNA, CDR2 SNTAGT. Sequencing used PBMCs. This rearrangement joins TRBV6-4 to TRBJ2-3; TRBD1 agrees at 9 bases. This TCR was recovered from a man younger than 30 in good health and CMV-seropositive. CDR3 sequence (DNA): TGTGCCAGCAGTGACAGTGCCACAGGGGGCCCAGATACGCAGTATTTT. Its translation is CASSDSATGGPDTQYF.